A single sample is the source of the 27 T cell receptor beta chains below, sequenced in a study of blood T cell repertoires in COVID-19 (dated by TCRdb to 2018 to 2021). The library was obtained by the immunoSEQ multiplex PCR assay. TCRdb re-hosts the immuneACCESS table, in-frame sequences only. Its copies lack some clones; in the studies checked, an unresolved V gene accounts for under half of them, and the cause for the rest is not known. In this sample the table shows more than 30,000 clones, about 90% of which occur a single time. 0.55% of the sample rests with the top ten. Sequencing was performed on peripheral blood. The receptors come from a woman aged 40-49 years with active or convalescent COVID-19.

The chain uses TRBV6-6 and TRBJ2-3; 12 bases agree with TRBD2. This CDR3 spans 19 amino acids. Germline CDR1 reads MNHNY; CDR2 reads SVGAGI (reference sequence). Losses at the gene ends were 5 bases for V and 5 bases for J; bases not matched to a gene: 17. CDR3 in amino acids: CASSPTRKLAGGTVDTQYF. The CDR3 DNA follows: TGTGCCAGCAGTCCCACCCGGAAACTAGCGGGAGGAACGGTAGATACGCAGTATTTT.

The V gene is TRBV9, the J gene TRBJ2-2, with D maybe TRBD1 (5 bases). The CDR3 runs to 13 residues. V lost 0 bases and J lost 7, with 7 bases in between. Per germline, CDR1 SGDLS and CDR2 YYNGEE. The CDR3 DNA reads TGTGCCAGCAGCGTAGAGGGGATCGGGGAGCTGTTTTTT. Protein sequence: CASSVEGIGELFF.

CDR3 DNA sequence: TGCAGCGCCGGACAGGGGGGCCACGAGCAGTACTTC. It yields the protein CSAGQGGHEQYF. V usage is TRBV29-1 and J usage is TRBJ2-7; 10 bases agree with TRBD1. Unmatched junction bases numbered 5, after V lost 7 bases and J lost 5 bases. The CDR3 extends over 12 amino acids. Germline V gene lookup returns CDR1 SQVTM and CDR2 ANQGSEA.

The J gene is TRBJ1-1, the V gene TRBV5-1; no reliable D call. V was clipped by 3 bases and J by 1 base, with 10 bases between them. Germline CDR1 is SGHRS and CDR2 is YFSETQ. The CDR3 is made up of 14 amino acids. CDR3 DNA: TGCGCCAGCAGCTACCAGCGGGGGAACACTGAAGCTTTCTTT. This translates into CASSYQRGNTEAFF.

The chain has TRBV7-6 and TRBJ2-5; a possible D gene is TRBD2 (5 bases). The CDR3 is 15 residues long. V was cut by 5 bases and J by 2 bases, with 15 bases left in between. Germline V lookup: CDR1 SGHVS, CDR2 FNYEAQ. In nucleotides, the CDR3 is TGTGCCAGCAGCGCTTTTAGCGCCCCTCAAGAGACCCAGTACTTC. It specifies CASSAFSAPQETQYF. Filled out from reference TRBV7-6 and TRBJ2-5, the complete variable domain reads GAGVSQSPRYKVTKRGQDVALRCDPISGHVSLYWYRQALGQGPEFLTYFNYEAQQDKSGLPNDRFSAERPEGSISTLTIQRTEQRDSAMYRCASSAFSAPQETQYFGPGTRLLVL.

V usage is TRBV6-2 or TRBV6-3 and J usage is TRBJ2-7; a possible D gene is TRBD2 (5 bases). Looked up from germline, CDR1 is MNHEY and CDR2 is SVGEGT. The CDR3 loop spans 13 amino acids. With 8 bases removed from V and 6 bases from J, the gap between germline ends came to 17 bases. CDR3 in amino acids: CASGLVLGSEQYF. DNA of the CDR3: TGTGCCAGCGGCCTAGTATTAGGGAGCGAGCAGTACTTC.

CDR3 coding DNA: TGTGCCAGCAGCTTAATCGGCGGGACCAGCACAGATACGCAGTATTTT. Residues: CASSLIGGTSTDTQYF. The rearrangement joins TRBV7-3 to TRBJ2-3; possible D gene TRBD2, 6 bases. The germline V gene encodes CDR1 SGHTA and CDR2 FQGTGA. The ends were cut back, 1 base at V and 0 bases at J, with 11 bases in the middle. The CDR3 is 16 residues long.

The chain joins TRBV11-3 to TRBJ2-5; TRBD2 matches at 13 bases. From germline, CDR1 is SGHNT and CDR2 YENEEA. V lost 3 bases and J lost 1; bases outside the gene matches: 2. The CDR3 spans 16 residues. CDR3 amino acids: CASSLRTSGGQETQYF. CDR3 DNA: TGTGCCAGCAGCTTGCGGACTAGCGGGGGCCAAGAGACCCAGTACTTC.

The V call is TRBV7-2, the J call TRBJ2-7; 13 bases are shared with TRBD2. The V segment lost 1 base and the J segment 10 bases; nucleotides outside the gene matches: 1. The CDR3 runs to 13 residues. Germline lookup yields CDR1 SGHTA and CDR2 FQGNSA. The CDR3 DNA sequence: TGTGCCAGCAGCTTAGGACTAGCGGGGGGCCAGTACTTC. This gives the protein CASSLGLAGGQYF. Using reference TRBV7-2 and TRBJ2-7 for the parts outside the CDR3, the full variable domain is GAGVSQSPSNKVTEKGKDVELRCDPISGHTALYWYRQSLGQGLEFLIYFQGNSAPDKSGLPSDRFSAERTGGSVSTLTIQRTQQEDSAVYLCASSLGLAGGQYFGPGTRLTVT.

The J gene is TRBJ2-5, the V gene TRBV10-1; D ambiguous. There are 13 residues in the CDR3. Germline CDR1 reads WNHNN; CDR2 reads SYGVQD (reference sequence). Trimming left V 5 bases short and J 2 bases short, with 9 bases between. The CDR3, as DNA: TGCGCCAGCAGTCACGGTTCACAAGAGACCCAGTACTTC. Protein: CASSHGSQETQYF.

The CDR3 spells CASSQTGTGSHEQYF. The CDR3 bases are TGCGCCAGCAGTCAAACCGGGACAGGGTCCCACGAGCAGTACTTC. The chain recombines TRBV23-1 with TRBJ2-7; 9 bases align to TRBD1. TRBV23-1 is known as an ORF, though its function is uncertain. The CDR3 has 15 residues. Trimming removed 2 bases from V and 5 bases from J; junction bases left unmatched: 7.

CDR3 protein: CASSPTGNYGYTF. CDR3 nucleotides: TGTGCCAGCAGTCCGACAGGGAACTATGGCTACACCTTC. The V gene is TRBV7-3, the J gene TRBJ1-2; 7 bases are shared with TRBD1. The CDR3 extends over 13 amino acids. V shed 6 bases and J 2 bases; nucleotides not matched to a gene: 3. From germline, CDR1 is SGHTA and CDR2 FQGTGA.

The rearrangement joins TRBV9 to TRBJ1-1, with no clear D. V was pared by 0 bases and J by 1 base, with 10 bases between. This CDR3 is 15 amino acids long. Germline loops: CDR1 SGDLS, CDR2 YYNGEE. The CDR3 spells CASSVVSDGNTEAFF. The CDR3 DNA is TGTGCCAGCAGCGTAGTCAGCGACGGGAACACTGAAGCTTTCTTT.

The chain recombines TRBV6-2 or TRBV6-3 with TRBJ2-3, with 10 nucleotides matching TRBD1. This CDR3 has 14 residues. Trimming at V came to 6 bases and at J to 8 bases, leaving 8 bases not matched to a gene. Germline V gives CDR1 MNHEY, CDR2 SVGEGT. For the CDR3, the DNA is TGTGCCAGCAGCTCCGGGACAGGGGTTAGTACGCAGTATTTT. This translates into CASSSGTGVSTQYF.

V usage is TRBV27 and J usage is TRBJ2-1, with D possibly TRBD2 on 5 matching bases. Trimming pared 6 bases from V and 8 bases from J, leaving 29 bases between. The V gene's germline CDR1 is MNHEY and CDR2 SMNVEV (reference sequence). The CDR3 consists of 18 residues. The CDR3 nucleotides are TGTGCCAGCAGAATCGGGTATGGCGGGCCAGCTACGTCGTATGAGCAGTTCTTC. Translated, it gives CASRIGYGGPATSYEQFF.

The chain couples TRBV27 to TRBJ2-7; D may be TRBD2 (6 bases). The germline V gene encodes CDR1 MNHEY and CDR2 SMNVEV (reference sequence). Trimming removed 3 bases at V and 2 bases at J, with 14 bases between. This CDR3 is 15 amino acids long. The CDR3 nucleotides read TGTGCCAGCAGTTTTTTTGGCGGAGGGGCCTACGAGCAGTACTTC. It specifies CASSFFGGGAYEQYF.

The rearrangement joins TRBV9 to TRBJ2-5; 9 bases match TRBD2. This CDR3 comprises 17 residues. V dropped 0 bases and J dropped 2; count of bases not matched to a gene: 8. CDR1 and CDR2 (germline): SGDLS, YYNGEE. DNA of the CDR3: TGTGCCAGCAGCGTAGGGCGGGGGGGCGCGAGGCAAGAGACCCAGTACTTC. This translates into CASSVGRGGARQETQYF.

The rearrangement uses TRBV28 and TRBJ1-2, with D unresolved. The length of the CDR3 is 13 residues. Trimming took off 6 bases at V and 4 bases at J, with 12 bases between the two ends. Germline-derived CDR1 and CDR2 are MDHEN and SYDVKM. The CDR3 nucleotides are TGTGCCAGCAGACTAAACACCCGCTATGGCTACACCTTC. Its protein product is CASRLNTRYGYTF.

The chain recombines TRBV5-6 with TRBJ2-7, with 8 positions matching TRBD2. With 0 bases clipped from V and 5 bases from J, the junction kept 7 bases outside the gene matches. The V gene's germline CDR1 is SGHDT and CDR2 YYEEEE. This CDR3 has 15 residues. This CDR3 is CASSLVGGANDEQYF. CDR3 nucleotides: TGTGCCAGCAGCTTGGTCGGGGGGGCTAACGACGAGCAGTACTTC.

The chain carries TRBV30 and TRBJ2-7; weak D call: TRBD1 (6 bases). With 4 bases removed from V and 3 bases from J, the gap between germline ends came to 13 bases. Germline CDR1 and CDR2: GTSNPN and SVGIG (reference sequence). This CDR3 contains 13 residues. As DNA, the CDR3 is TGTGCCTGGAACCTTGGACAGCACTACGAGCAGTACTTC. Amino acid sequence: CAWNLGQHYEQYF.

The CDR3 loop is CASTLEQGFAYNEQFF. The DNA for the CDR3 is TGTGCCAGCACCCTAGAACAGGGGTTCGCCTACAATGAGCAGTTCTTC. The chain joins TRBV2 to TRBJ2-1; TRBD1 aligns across 7 bases. This CDR3 contains 16 residues. The germline gives CDR1 SNHLY, CDR2 FYNNEI. V was pared by 7 bases and J by 2 bases, with 11 bases of the junction left unmatched.

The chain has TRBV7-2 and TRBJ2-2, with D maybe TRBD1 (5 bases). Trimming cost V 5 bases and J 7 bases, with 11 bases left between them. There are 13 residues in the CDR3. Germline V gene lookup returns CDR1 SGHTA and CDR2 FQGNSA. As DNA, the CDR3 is TGTGCCAGCAGCCTTAATCAGGGCGGGGAGCTGTTTTTT. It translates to CASSLNQGGELFF.

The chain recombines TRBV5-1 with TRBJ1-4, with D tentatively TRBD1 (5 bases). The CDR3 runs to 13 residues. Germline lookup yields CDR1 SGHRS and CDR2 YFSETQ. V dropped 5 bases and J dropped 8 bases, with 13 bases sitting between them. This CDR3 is CASSLGTLEKLFF. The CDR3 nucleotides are TGCGCCAGCAGTCTAGGGACTCTCGAAAAACTGTTTTTT.

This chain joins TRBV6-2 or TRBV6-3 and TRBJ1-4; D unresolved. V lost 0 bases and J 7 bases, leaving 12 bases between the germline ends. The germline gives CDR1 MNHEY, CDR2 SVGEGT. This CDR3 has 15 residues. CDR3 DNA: TGTGCCAGCAGTTACTCGTGGCAGGTATCTGAAAAACTGTTTTTT. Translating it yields CASSYSWQVSEKLFF.

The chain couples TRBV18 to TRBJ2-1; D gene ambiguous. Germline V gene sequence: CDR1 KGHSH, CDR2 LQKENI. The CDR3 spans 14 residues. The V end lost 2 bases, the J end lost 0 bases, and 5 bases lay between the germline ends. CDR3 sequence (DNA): TGTGCCAGCTCACCATACAGCTCCTACAATGAGCAGTTCTTC. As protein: CASSPYSSYNEQFF.

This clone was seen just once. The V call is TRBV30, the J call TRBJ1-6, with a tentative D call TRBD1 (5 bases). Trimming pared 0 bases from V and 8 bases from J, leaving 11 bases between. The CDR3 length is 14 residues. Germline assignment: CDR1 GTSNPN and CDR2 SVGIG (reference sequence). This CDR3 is CAWSVGALDSPLHF. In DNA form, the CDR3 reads TGTGCCTGGAGTGTAGGGGCCTTGGATTCACCCCTCCACTTT.

For the CDR3, the DNA is TGTGCCAGCAGCTTGGGGGCGGAGCTCAACTATGGCTACACCTTC. This translates into CASSLGAELNYGYTF. The rearrangement links TRBV7-9 to TRBJ1-2; tentatively, D is TRBD1 (6 bases). Trimming took off 3 bases at V and 2 bases at J, with 13 bases between the two ends. This CDR3 comprises 15 residues. The germline V gene has CDR1 SEHNR and CDR2 FQNEAQ (reference sequence).